Sequencing of this T cell receptor (beta chain) was carried out in a study of CD8+ T cells in alopecia areata. Study-wide results and limits: The study found TCR sharing across patients less clear than in mice, possibly for HLA reasons. Lesional scalp, notably in alopecia totalis/universalis, had clonality above that of normal scalp. Amid tofacitinib therapy, many expanded lesional clones stayed present in scalp and blood.

Reverse transcription of extracted RNA yielded cDNA, which provided the sequencing template. The repertoire was sequenced with immunoSEQ multiplex PCR; TCRdb's copy has only in-frame clones and lacks some. The table lists 210,000 or so clones, approximately 72% of them singletons. Treatment described: oral pan-JAK inhibitor, 5-10 mg twice daily. Those with alopecia areata gave lesional scalp punch biopsies and peripheral blood. Of note for this clone: Its specificity is not known.

Trimming took 7 bases from V and 2 from J; bases not matched to a gene: 5. The CDR3 runs to 14 residues. Germline V lookup: CDR1 SQVTM, CDR2 ANQGSEA. The J gene is TRBJ1-2, the V gene TRBV29-1, with 12 bases that match TRBD1. The sample was CD4+ T cells sorted from blood, taken at week 44, from a patient treated with tofacitinib. The clonotype originates from a human donor with alopecia areata. The CDR3 nucleotides are TGCAGCGACCGGGACAGGGGGCCGAACTATGGCTACACCTTC. It is translated as CSDRDRGPNYGYTF. Filled out from reference TRBV29-1 and TRBJ1-2, the complete variable domain reads SAVISQKPSRDICQRGTSLTIQCQVDSQVTMMFWYRQQPGQSLTLIATANQGSEATYESGFVIDKFPISRPNLTFSTLTVSNMSPEDSSIYLCSDRDRGPNYGYTFGSGTRLTVV.